The T cell receptor (beta chain) described here comes from a study of CD8+CD57+ T cells in acquired aplastic anemia. Across the whole study: CD4+ cell libraries from healthy donors averaged roughly 10 million reads.

Trimming took 4 bases from V and 8 from J; bases not matched to a gene: 11. Germline V lookup: CDR1 LNHDA, CDR2 SQIVND (reference sequence). CDR3 size: 16 residues. For CDR3 and TCR beta VDJ profiling, genomic DNA was the template used. TCRdb fed the reads into MiXCR, producing one record per CDR3 protein. The sample lists about 190,000 distinct CDR3 sequences, less than 65% seen once, with approximately 15% in the top ten. The clonotype comes from a human donor in good health, serving as a control. This chain uses TRBV19 with TRBJ1-6; 7 nucleotides match TRBD1. Source material: sorted CD4+, CD8+, or CD8+CD57+ T cells (not recorded which) from PBMCs. CDR3 bases: TGTGCCAGTAGTAAAGGGAGGGGGACAGAGCATTCACCCCTCCACTTT. It encodes CASSKGRGTEHSPLHF.